This entry features one T cell receptor beta chain sequence. Researchers ran the PCR with 60 Vbeta and 13 Jbeta primers. Only in-frame clones appear in the TCRdb table, and some are missing; sequencing was by immunoSEQ multiplex PCR. This table has fewer than 110,000 clones, less than 85% appearing once. This CDR3 contains 15 residues. Germline CDR1 reads SGHTA; CDR2 reads FQGNSA. V was pared by 1 base and J by 7 bases, with 4 bases of the junction left unmatched. This specimen comes from a study of cytomegalovirus exposure and HLA in healthy donors. This clonotype originated in a middle-aged woman in good health and CMV-seropositive. This sequence joins TRBV7-2 and TRBJ1-6, with 7 bases aligning to TRBD1. Sequenced material: PBMCs. The DNA for the CDR3 is TGTGCCAGCAGCTTAGGACAGGGCCTAAATTCACCCCTCCACTTT. Amino acids: CASSLGQGLNSPLHF.